Below, 17 T cell receptor beta chains from the same sample are listed, as sequenced in a study of monozygotic twins with inflammatory bowel disease (dated by TCRdb to 2018 to 2020). Libraries were constructed by 5' RACE. The reads were generated on an Illumina HiSeq 2500. TCRdb reanalyzed the reads, keeping one entry per CDR3 protein sequence and omitting DNA. The table for this sample records over 110,000 distinct CDR3 sequences. In total, the top ten clones hold 2% to 3% of the sample. The specimen sequenced was blood. All receptors derive from a human donor with ulcerative colitis or Crohn's disease, or a healthy co-twin of an affected twin (not recorded which).

The gene calls are TRBV20-1 and TRBJ1-6. Germline assignment: CDR1 DFQATT and CDR2 SNEGSKA (reference sequence). CDR3 length: 16 amino acids. CDR3 sequence reads: CSALNRARPYNSPLHF.

The chain uses TRBV20-1 and TRBJ1-2; the TRBD1 assignment by TCRdb is unverifiable without DNA. This CDR3 is 15 amino acids long. In germline, CDR1 is DFQATT, CDR2 SNEGSKA (reference sequence). CDR3 sequence reads: CSATPGLQVDYGYTF.

The CDR3 sequence: CASSLAHGDGYTF. This rearrangement joins TRBV5-1 to TRBJ1-2. This CDR3 spans 13 amino acids. Germline values: CDR1 SGHRS, CDR2 YFSETQ.

This rearrangement joins TRBV3-1 to TRBJ1-2; the D call from TCRdb, TRBD1, cannot be confirmed without DNA. The CDR3 totals 14 residues. Germline V lookup: CDR1 LGHDT, CDR2 YNNKEL (reference sequence). The CDR3 here is CASSQDSTGYGYTF.

The chain is built from TRBV5-4 and TRBJ2-2. There are 12 residues in the CDR3. Germline V gives CDR1 SGHNT, CDR2 YYREEE (reference sequence). CDR3 sequence reads: CASSTDTGELFF. The full variable domain, its missing parts supplied by reference TRBV5-4 and TRBJ2-2, is ETGVTQSPTHLIKTRGQQVTLRCSSQSGHNTVSWYQQALGQGPQFIFQYYREEENGRGNFPPRFSGLQFPNYSSELNVNALELDDSALYLCASSTDTGELFFGEGSRLTVL.

The chain has TRBV12-3 or TRBV12-4 and TRBJ1-2; TCRdb designates TRBD1, a call that cannot be tested without DNA. The CDR3 has 13 amino acids. This chain's CDR3 is CASNVGQHYGYTF.

The genes are TRBV28 and TRBJ2-1; TCRdb indicates TRBD1, and absent DNA this call remains unverified. The CDR3 sequence is 15 residues long. The germline V gene has CDR1 MDHEN and CDR2 SYDVKM. CDR3 in amino acids: CASSLLAPEGDEQFF.

The chain links TRBV20-1 to TRBJ2-1; TCRdb designates TRBD2, a call that cannot be tested without DNA. In germline, CDR1 is DFQATT, CDR2 SNEGSKA (reference sequence). The length of the CDR3 is 14 residues. This chain's CDR3 is CSVPGTSSYNEQFF.

This sequence joins TRBV7-9 and TRBJ1-1; the D call of TRBD1 rests on TCRdb alone, since no DNA is present to check it. CDR1 SEHNR and CDR2 FQNEAQ come from the germline V gene (reference sequence). This CDR3 is built from 15 residues. CDR3: CASSARTGENTEAFF.

This chain's CDR3 is CASTLQGVGDTQYF. The chain employs TRBV5-1 and TRBJ2-3; TCRdb lists TRBD1, though no DNA is available to test this call. CDR3 length: 14 residues. Germline loops: CDR1 SGHRS, CDR2 YFSETQ.

The chain carries TRBV4-1 and TRBJ1-4; TCRdb's D call, TRBD1, is unchecked because there is no DNA. Per the germline V gene, CDR1 is MGHRA and CDR2 is YSYEKL. The CDR3 totals 17 residues. This CDR3 is CASSQGGDRTTNEKLFF.

V and J are TRBV7-2 and TRBJ2-5; the D call of TRBD1 rests on TCRdb alone, since no DNA is present to check it. CDR3 length: 14 residues. In germline, CDR1 is SGHTA, CDR2 FQGNSA. CDR3: CASTPVGGFETQYF.

The chain couples TRBV18 to TRBJ1-1. Germline V CDR1 and CDR2: KGHSH, LQKENI. The CDR3 has 14 amino acids. CDR3 region: CASSHDKVNTEAFF.

The V call is TRBV5-1, the J call TRBJ2-5. CDR1 is SGHRS, CDR2 YFSETQ, per germline. CDR3 length: 14 amino acids. CDR3 sequence: CASSPGVFGETQYF.

The rearrangement uses TRBV28 and TRBJ2-7; the D call from TCRdb, TRBD2, cannot be confirmed without DNA. CDR3 length: 21 residues. CDR1 is MDHEN and CDR2 is SYDVKM in the germline V gene. CDR3 amino acids: CASSFPSRGTSGAKSSYEQYF.

The V and J genes are TRBV6-5 and TRBJ2-7; TCRdb designates TRBD1, a call that cannot be tested without DNA. The CDR3 consists of 15 residues. Germline V gives CDR1 MNHEY, CDR2 SVGAGI. This chain's CDR3 is CASSYGGLSDYEQYF.

This chain joins TRBV27 and TRBJ2-7; there is no DNA to check the TCRdb D call of TRBD1. This CDR3 contains 12 residues. Germline V gives CDR1 MNHEY, CDR2 SMNVEV (reference sequence). The CDR3 sequence is CASSRGQDEQYF.